This T cell receptor beta chain was captured by sequencing in a study of cytomegalovirus exposure and HLA in healthy donors. V lost 5 bases to trimming and J lost 8 bases, with 22 bases between them. Germline V gene data show CDR1 as SGHVS and CDR2 as FNYEAQ. This CDR3 has 16 amino acids. Among the roughly 120 subjects of the validation cohort, separate from the roughly 670-subject first cohort, were the donors. TCRdb's copy holds only in-frame clones and misses some; the assay was immunoSEQ multiplex PCR. This sample has some 200,000 clones; 86% occur once, and the top ten carry roughly 7%. This receptor was identified in a young man in good health and CMV-seropositive. The chain carries TRBV7-6 and TRBJ2-1, with D perhaps given as TRBD1 or TRBD2 (5 bases each). The specimen sequenced was PBMCs. CDR3 in DNA: TGTGCCAGCAGCCCAGGGAGCGGCCTGGGCAATTATGAGCAGTTCTTC. Protein: CASSPGSGLGNYEQFF.